This section outlines one TCR beta chain sequence together with its context. Its antigen remains unknown. The data were obtained in a study of cytomegalovirus exposure and HLA in healthy donors. V was shortened by 3 bases and J by 5 bases, with 2 bases between the two germline ends. CDR1 and CDR2 from the germline V gene are MGHDK and SYGVNS. The CDR3 length is 11 residues. Points from the study as a whole: Some TCR beta chains (roughly 160 of them) were listed as cytomegalovirus-associated. CMV antigen specificity was confirmed in vitro for three CMV-associated chains.

Data came from immunoSEQ multiplex PCR; TCRdb stores just in-frame clones and leaves some out. The sample consists of 150,000 to 200,000 clones, about 86% of them appearing once. Separate from the approximately 670-subject first cohort was the 120-subject validation cohort, to which the donors belonged. The TCR was taken from a young woman in good health and CMV-seropositive. The specimen was PBMCs. The rearrangement joins TRBV25-1 to TRBJ1-5; D ambiguous. CDR3: CASSDYQPQHF. In DNA, the CDR3 is TGTGCCAGCAGTGACTATCAGCCCCAGCATTTT. The variable domain in full, completed from reference TRBV25-1 and TRBJ1-5, reads EADIYQTPRYLVIGTGKKITLECSQTMGHDKMYWYQQDPGMELHLIHYSYGVNSTEKGDLSSESTVSRIRTEHFPLTLESARPSHTSQYLCASSDYQPQHFGDGTRLSIL.